These 32 T cell receptor beta chains were all obtained from the same sample, sequenced in a study of regulatory T cells in long-lasting Graves disease. As for time point: newly diagnosed GD, antithyroid drugs for less than 3 months. Extracted RNA from PBMCs served as the source of the TCR library. In building TCR beta libraries, iRepertoire HTBI primers were used together with Arm-PCR of CDR3 regions. TCRdb redid the calling of the multiplex PCR reads with MiXCR, one entry per CDR3 protein. This table has 600,000 to 650,000 distinct CDR3 sequences, roughly 15% appearing once. These data were likewise used in another study, on T cells in Graves' hyperthyroidism and ophthalmopathy.

The sample here was peripheral blood mononuclear cells (PBMCs), taken at new diagnosis, from a patient treated with antithyroid drugs. These receptors were obtained from a woman aged 30 to 39 with Graves disease.

This clonotype was picked up many times. The J gene is TRBJ1-5, the V gene TRBV12-3 or TRBV12-4, with D unresolved. The CDR3 is made up of 14 amino acids. Between the trimmed V and J ends, which lost 3 bases and 5 bases, there was a span of 11 bases. For the CDR3, the DNA is TGTGCCAGCAGTTTGTTTCAGGAAGATCAGCCCCAGCATTTT. Translated: CASSLFQEDQPQHF.

The chain recombines TRBV15 with TRBJ2-5; D is unclear. Germline CDR1 is LNHNV and CDR2 is YYDKDF (reference sequence). The CDR3 totals 13 residues. V lost 1 base and J 5 bases, leaving 8 bases between the germline ends. The CDR3 is CATSRATYETQYF. In nucleotides, the CDR3 is TGTGCCACCAGCAGAGCGACCTATGAGACCCAGTACTTC. The whole variable domain, remainder taken from reference TRBV15 and TRBJ2-5, is DAMVIQNPRYQVTQFGKPVTLSCSQTLNHNVMYWYQQKSSQAPKLLFHYYDKDFNNEADTPDNFQSRRPNTSFCFLDIRSPGLGDTAMYLCATSRATYETQYFGPGTRLLVL.

This clonotype was counted ten times or more. The V call is TRBV12-3 or TRBV12-4, the J call TRBJ2-1, with a possible D match to TRBD1 (5 bases). Trimming took 4 bases from V and 9 from J, leaving 16 bases between them. The CDR3 consists of 14 residues. The CDR3 region is CASSWGPIDSEQFF. DNA for the CDR3: TGTGCCAGCAGTTGGGGCCCGATAGACTCTGAGCAGTTCTTC.

This clonotype was recorded a few times. The chain uses TRBV9 and TRBJ2-3, with TRBD2 as a possible D gene (6 bases). The CDR3 loop spans 16 amino acids. Germline V lookup: CDR1 SGDLS, CDR2 YYNGEE. V was trimmed by 0 bases and J by 0 bases, leaving 11 bases between them. CDR3 DNA sequence: TGTGCCAGCAGCGTAGTGCTCGCGGGAAGCACAGATACGCAGTATTTT. This gives the protein CASSVVLAGSTDTQYF. Variable domain in full (rest from reference TRBV9 and TRBJ2-3): DSGVTQTPKHLITATGQRVTLRCSPRSGDLSVYWYQQSLDQGLQFLIQYYNGEERAKGNILERFSAQQFPDLHSELNLSSLELGDSALYFCASSVVLAGSTDTQYFGPGTRLTVL.

A few counts support this clonotype. This chain uses TRBV5-8 with TRBJ1-4; TRBD1 matches at 9 bases. The germline V gene has CDR1 SGHTS and CDR2 YDEGEE. The CDR3 spans 14 residues. After removal of 4 bases from V and 8 bases from J, the junction contained 6 bases not matched to a gene. The CDR3 protein is CASSPQGAGEKLFF. In DNA, the CDR3 is TGTGCCAGCAGCCCACAGGGGGCGGGAGAAAAACTGTTTTTT.

This clonotype was counted ten times or more. This chain joins TRBV20-1 and TRBJ2-5; D unclear. Trimming left V 6 bases short and J 2 bases short, with 10 bases between. This CDR3 contains 12 residues. Germline CDR1 is DFQATT and CDR2 is SNEGSKA (reference sequence). CDR3 nucleotides: TGCAGTGCCCAGGACGGACAAGAGACCCAGTACTTC. Protein sequence: CSAQDGQETQYF.

This clonotype appeared a few times. The rearrangement links TRBV4-1 to TRBJ1-5; D is unclear. Per germline, CDR1 MGHRA and CDR2 YSYEKL. Trimming cost V 0 bases and J 6 bases, with 12 bases left between them. This CDR3 contains 15 residues. CDR3 bases: TGCGCCAGCAGCCAAGAGGGTGGTCGAGTTCAGCCCCAGCATTTT. Its translation is CASSQEGGRVQPQHF.

This clonotype was recorded at least ten times. V is TRBV15 and J is TRBJ1-6; D may be TRBD1 (5 bases). V lost 0 bases, J lost 4 bases, and 10 bases lay in between. The CDR3 is 16 residues long. Germline V gene sequence: CDR1 LNHNV, CDR2 YYDKDF (reference sequence). The CDR3 bases are TGTGCCACCAGCAGAGAATCGACAGTTTATAATTCACCCCTCCACTTT. Its protein product is CATSRESTVYNSPLHF.

V is TRBV15 and J is TRBJ2-7; D gene ambiguous. The CDR3 is 15 residues long. The germline V gene has CDR1 LNHNV and CDR2 YYDKDF (reference sequence). V lost 0 bases and J 2 bases, leaving 11 bases between the germline ends. CDR3 DNA: TGTGCCACCAGCAGAGAAAAGGGCTACGCCTACGAGCAGTACTTC. Translated: CATSREKGYAYEQYF.

This clonotype appeared many times. V gene TRBV28 combines with J gene TRBJ1-3; D gene unclear. There are 16 residues in the CDR3. V lost 6 bases and J lost 0, with 15 bases in between. CDR1 and CDR2 (germline): MDHEN, SYDVKM. CDR3 DNA sequence: TGTGCCAGCAGGGAGGGTTTTTGGAGCTCTGGAAACACCATATATTTT. This encodes CASREGFWSSGNTIYF.

This clonotype was detected ten times or more. Written as DNA, the CDR3 is TGTGCCAGCAGGCCGGACAGGGTCCCTGGGGCCAACGTCCTGACTTTC. Its protein is CASRPDRVPGANVLTF. The chain combines TRBV28 with TRBJ2-6, with TRBD1 matching over 8 bases. The CDR3 runs to 16 residues. The J segment lost 2 bases and the V segment lost 6 bases, leaving 6 bases of the junction unmatched. Germline V gene sequence: CDR1 MDHEN, CDR2 SYDVKM.

In this sample, this clonotype turned up a few times. The rearrangement links TRBV6-1 to TRBJ2-7; D ambiguous. The germline V and J ends were trimmed by 7 bases and 2 bases, with 15 bases remaining between them. CDR3 length: 14 amino acids. Germline V gene sequence: CDR1 MNHNS, CDR2 SASEGT. DNA of the CDR3: TGTGCCAGCAACGGGCCCCCCCGCCCCTACGAGCAGTACTTC. As protein: CASNGPPRPYEQYF.

On this clonotype: It may be a read error: a sequence one base away is much more abundant. The rearrangement uses TRBV7-2 and TRBJ2-3; the D is unclear. CDR1 and CDR2 (germline): SGHTA, FQGNSA. The CDR3 length is 17 residues. The CDR3 sequence is CAISLLPVVTSTDTQYF. The CDR3, as DNA: TGTGCCATCAGCTTACTTCCGGTGGTTACTAGCACAGATACGCAGTATTTT.

In its sample, this clonotype was seen many times. J is TRBJ2-7 and V is TRBV2; no reliable D call. The CDR3 has 11 amino acids. V lost 6 bases and J 10 bases, leaving 13 bases between the germline ends. Germline CDR1 SNHLY, CDR2 FYNNEI. DNA for the CDR3: TGTGCCAGCAGCGGGTTTGATAGCCAGTACTTC. Translation gives CASSGFDSQYF. Full variable domain (rest looked up from reference TRBV2 and TRBJ2-7): EPEVTQTPSHQVTQMGQEVILRCVPISNHLYFYWYRQILGQKVEFLVSFYNNEISEKSEIFDDQFSVERPDGSNFTLKIRSTKLEDSAMYFCASSGFDSQYFGPGTRLTVT.

This clonotype has at least ten counts. V gene TRBV28 combines with J gene TRBJ2-7; no clear D gene. Germline V gives CDR1 MDHEN, CDR2 SYDVKM. V gave up 6 bases and J gave up 6 bases, with 12 bases separating them. The CDR3 totals 12 residues. The CDR3 DNA sequence: TGTGCCAGCAGCAACGGATGGGGCGAGCAGTACTTC. It is translated as CASSNGWGEQYF. Full variable domain (rest looked up from reference TRBV28 and TRBJ2-7): DVKVTQSSRYLVKRTGEKVFLECVQDMDHENMFWYRQDPGLGLRLIYFSYDVKMKEKGDIPEGYSVSREKKERFSLILESASTNQTSMYLCASSNGWGEQYFGPGTRLTVT.

There are many counts of this clonotype. The rearrangement links TRBV12-3 or TRBV12-4 to TRBJ1-1; D remains unclear. The CDR3 consists of 15 residues. Deletions cut 5 bases from V and 6 bases from J, with 19 bases between. The CDR3 loop is CASSKGRPLVAEAFF. CDR3 DNA sequence: TGTGCCAGCAGTAAAGGACGTCCTCTGGTGGCTGAAGCTTTCTTT.

V usage is TRBV28 and J usage is TRBJ1-1; no clear D. Trimming shortened V by 3 bases and J by 1 base, and 9 bases separated the two germline ends. CDR1 and CDR2 (germline): MDHEN, SYDVKM. CDR3 length equals 14 residues. This chain's CDR3 is CASSFSAANTEAFF. In DNA form, the CDR3 reads TGTGCCAGCAGTTTTTCCGCTGCGAACACTGAAGCTTTCTTT.

This clonotype has at least ten counts. The CDR3 protein is CASQFRAGDTEAFF. DNA of the CDR3: TGTGCCTCCCAGTTCAGGGCCGGGGACACTGAAGCTTTCTTT. The chain combines TRBV30 with TRBJ1-1, with a weak D call TRBD1 (5 bases). Germline loops: CDR1 GTSNPN, CDR2 SVGIG (reference sequence). CDR3 length equals 14 residues. V shed 7 bases and J shed 3 bases, with 18 bases lying between them.

Remarks on this clonotype: A much more abundant neighbour one base away suggests this may be a read error. The chain has TRBV6-1 and TRBJ1-2; maybe TRBD1 (5 bases). Germline CDR1 MNHNS, CDR2 SASEGT. This CDR3 is 14 amino acids long. The CDR3 bases are TGTGCCAGTGAGCGGTTTGACAGAGCCTATGGCCACACCTTC. Its protein product is CASERFDRAYGHTF.

This clonotype has more than one count but fewer than ten. J is TRBJ2-3 and V is TRBV7-9; 8 nucleotides agree with TRBD2. The CDR3 runs to 17 residues. J gave up 1 base and V 4 bases, and 10 bases lay outside the gene matches. From germline, CDR1 is SEHNR and CDR2 FQNEAQ (reference sequence). CDR3 in amino acids: CASSSPGPGRGTDTQYF. CDR3 nucleotides: TGTGCCAGCAGCTCTCCGGGACCCGGGAGGGGCACAGATACGCAGTATTTT. The full variable domain, with the rest looked up from reference TRBV7-9 and TRBJ2-3, is DTGVSQNPRHKITKRGQNVTFRCDPISEHNRLYWYRQTLGQGPEFLTYFQNEAQLEKSRLLSDRFSAERPKGSFSTLEIQRTEQGDSAMYLCASSSPGPGRGTDTQYFGPGTRLTVL.

This clonotype was seen a handful of times. The CDR3 region is CSAQGGGEKLFF. In DNA, the CDR3 is TGCAGTGCCCAGGGGGGGGGTGAAAAACTGTTTTTT. The rearrangement uses TRBV20-1 and TRBJ1-4; 7 bases line up with TRBD1. CDR1 and CDR2 (germline): DFQATT, SNEGSKA (reference sequence). The CDR3 loop spans 12 amino acids. V lost 6 bases to trimming and J lost 7 bases; unmatched junction nucleotides: 5.

This clonotype was seen at least ten times. The rearrangement links TRBV2 to TRBJ1-1; no clear D. The CDR3 totals 12 residues. The ends were cut back, 4 bases at V and 3 bases at J, with 6 bases in the middle. The germline V gene has CDR1 SNHLY and CDR2 FYNNEI. CDR3 DNA: TGTGCCAGCAGTGGCGAGGACACTGAAGCTTTCTTT. Translated, it gives CASSGEDTEAFF.

The table lists this clonotype with a few counts. The chain has TRBV11-2 and TRBJ2-3; 9 nucleotides agree with TRBD1. J was trimmed by 6 bases and V by 3 bases; bases with no gene match: 7. Germline loops: CDR1 SGHAT, CDR2 FQNNGV. This CDR3 region has 15 residues. In DNA, the CDR3 is TGTGCCAGCAGCTTCTGGGACAGGGCCCTCGATACGCAGTATTTT. Its protein product is CASSFWDRALDTQYF.

This clonotype was counted ten times or more. The rearrangement uses TRBV6-2 or TRBV6-3 and TRBJ2-7; D not resolved. The V end was cut by 6 bases, the J end by 3 bases, with 12 bases between. The CDR3 sequence is 13 residues long. Germline CDR1 is MNHEY and CDR2 is SVGEGT. CDR3 nucleotides: TGTGCCAGCAGCTTCGGAGAGGTCTACGAGCAGTACTTC. Translated, it gives CASSFGEVYEQYF.

The sample holds a few counts of this clonotype. The rearrangement uses TRBV20-1 and TRBJ1-5; tentatively, D is TRBD1 (5 bases). Trimming cost V 6 bases and J 4 bases, with 16 bases left between them. From germline, CDR1 is DFQATT and CDR2 SNEGSKA (reference sequence). The CDR3 contains 14 residues. This chain's CDR3 is CSAPVGAYNQPQHF. CDR3 DNA: TGCAGTGCCCCCGTAGGGGCCTATAATCAGCCCCAGCATTTT.

This clonotype was counted many times. J is TRBJ2-5 and V is TRBV12-3 or TRBV12-4; D perhaps matches TRBD2 (6 bases). This CDR3 contains 14 residues. V lost 7 bases, J lost 2 bases, and 14 bases lay in between. CDR3 loop: CASTQLARQETQYF. The CDR3 nucleotides read TGTGCCAGCACACAGCTAGCGAGACAAGAGACCCAGTACTTC.

This sequence joins TRBV4-1 and TRBJ2-7, with D hard to call. The CDR3 extends over 15 amino acids. Deletions cut 2 bases from V and 2 bases from J, with 13 bases between. Looked up from germline, CDR1 is MGHRA and CDR2 is YSYEKL. The CDR3 reads CASSQTANPTYEQYF. In nucleotides, the CDR3 is TGCGCCAGCAGCCAAACGGCAAACCCTACCTACGAGCAGTACTTC.

V gene TRBV20-1 combines with J gene TRBJ2-1; TRBD2 matches 7 bases. This CDR3 is 14 amino acids long. V was clipped by 6 bases and J by 3 bases; unmatched bases: 8. Germline CDR1 and CDR2: DFQATT and SNEGSKA (reference sequence). The CDR3 coding sequence is TGCAGTGCCAAAAGCGGGACGGACTACAATGAGCAGTTCTTC. It translates to CSAKSGTDYNEQFF.

V is TRBV7-2 and J is TRBJ2-7, with TRBD2 matching over 8 bases. Germline CDR1 and CDR2: SGHTA and FQGNSA. The J segment lost 4 bases and the V segment lost 5 bases, leaving 16 bases of the junction unmatched. This CDR3 is built from 17 residues. The CDR3 spells CASSRSGSPRGGYEQYF. CDR3 coding DNA: TGTGCCAGCAGCCGGAGCGGGAGTCCCCGGGGTGGGTACGAGCAGTACTTC.

This clonotype showed up just a few times. The rearrangement joins TRBV12-3 or TRBV12-4 to TRBJ1-1; 8 bases fit TRBD1. The CDR3 length is 14 residues. The ends lost 10 bases at V and 7 bases at J; junction bases unmatched: 14. CDR3 coding DNA: TGTGCCATCTCGAGGACAGGGATTATGAGTGAAGCTTTCTTT. Its protein is CAISRTGIMSEAFF.

This clonotype showed up just a few times. V is TRBV9 and J is TRBJ1-6; possibly TRBD1 for D (6 bases). The CDR3 loop spans 14 amino acids. V was cut by 9 bases and J by 6 bases, with 16 bases left in between. Germline V gives CDR1 SGDLS, CDR2 YYNGEE. CDR3 DNA sequence: TGTGCCACCAGTCCAGGACAGTCTAATTCACCCCTCCACTTT. This gives the protein CATSPGQSNSPLHF.

This rearrangement joins TRBV6-5 to TRBJ1-5; D gene uncertain. Looked up from germline, CDR1 is MNHEY and CDR2 is SVGAGI. V was pared by 0 bases and J by 5 bases, with 11 bases between. The CDR3 is 15 amino acids. CDR3 amino acids: CASSYSYTKDQPQHF. Written as DNA, the CDR3 is TGTGCCAGCAGTTACTCGTATACGAAGGATCAGCCCCAGCATTTT.